These 21 T cell receptor beta chains came from one sample sequenced in a study of blood T cells in healthy people across ages. Then a second PCR, running about 6 to 11 cycles, was carried out with a sample-barcoded 5' primer and a J-beta primer mix. Each CDR3 protein is one row after TCRdb ran MiXCR on the 5' RACE reads. This table holds 270,000 or so distinct CDR3 sequences, roughly 26% found once. Sequences were obtained from blood. Receptors originate from a woman aged 70 to 79 in good health.

This clonotype appeared many times. The chain employs TRBV12-3 or TRBV12-4 and TRBJ2-7; 7 bases align to TRBD1. J lost 2 bases, V lost 5 bases, and 6 bases had no gene match. This CDR3 spans 14 amino acids. The chain's CDR3 is CASSRQGGAYEQYF. CDR3 sequence (DNA): TGTGCCAGCAGTCGACAGGGTGGGGCCTACGAGCAGTACTTC.

About this clonotype: The final CDR3 position lacks the conserved phenylalanine or tryptophan, pointing to a likely read error. The chain's CDR3 is CSAQTGGGTSYGYTL. The CDR3 DNA sequence: TGCAGTGCTCAAACCGGGGGAGGGACCTCCTATGGCTACACCCTC. V and J are TRBV20-1 and TRBJ1-2; a possible D gene is TRBD1 (5 bases). Germline loops: CDR1 DFQATT, CDR2 SNEGSKA (reference sequence). Deletions cut 5 bases from V and 4 bases from J, with 20 bases between. This CDR3 is 15 amino acids long.

The table lists this clonotype with a few counts. The rearrangement links TRBV6-2 or TRBV6-3 to TRBJ2-1, with 8 bases that match TRBD2. This CDR3 has 15 amino acids. Germline V CDR1 and CDR2: MNHEY, SVGEGT. The V and J ends lost 5 bases and 0 bases, in that order; junction bases with no gene match: 3. The CDR3 DNA reads TGTGCCAGCAGTACTAGCGGAAACTCCTACAATGAGCAGTTCTTC. Residues: CASSTSGNSYNEQFF.

There are a few counts of this clonotype. The chain links TRBV6-5 to TRBJ2-5, with D possibly TRBD2 on 6 matching bases. Germline assignment: CDR1 MNHEY and CDR2 SVGAGI. The CDR3 sequence is 16 residues long. V was trimmed by 1 base and J by 5 bases, leaving 17 bases between them. The CDR3 region has the DNA TGTGCCAGCAGTTACTTACGAGGGACTTATGTCGAGACCCAGTACTTC. It codes for CASSYLRGTYVETQYF.

The V and J genes are TRBV6-1 and TRBJ2-1, with a weak D call TRBD2 (6 bases). Trimming left V 5 bases short and J 0 bases short, with 17 bases between. Germline CDR1 reads MNHNS; CDR2 reads SASEGT. The CDR3 loop spans 17 amino acids. The CDR3 spells CASSQGGDFYSYNEQFF. The CDR3 DNA reads as TGTGCCAGCAGTCAAGGCGGGGACTTCTACTCCTACAATGAGCAGTTCTTC.

This clonotype has a handful of counts. The rearrangement joins TRBV6-6 to TRBJ2-5, with no clear D. In germline, CDR1 is MNHNY, CDR2 SVGAGI (reference sequence). V was pared by 0 bases and J by 4 bases, with 3 bases between. The CDR3 has 12 amino acids. The CDR3: CASSYSAETQYF. The CDR3 region has the DNA TGTGCCAGCAGTTACTCAGCAGAGACCCAGTACTTC.

The gene calls are TRBV20-1 and TRBJ2-7, with a weak D call TRBD2 (6 bases). Per germline, CDR1 DFQATT and CDR2 SNEGSKA (reference sequence). V dropped 0 bases and J dropped 1 base, with 10 bases sitting between them. CDR3 length: 14 amino acids. The chain's CDR3 is CSARDSGRSYEQYF. The DNA of the CDR3 is TGCAGTGCTAGAGATAGCGGCCGTTCCTACGAGCAGTACTTC.

The rearrangement uses TRBV9 and TRBJ2-5, with a possible D match to TRBD1 (6 bases). V lost 4 bases, J lost 1 base, and 14 bases lay in between. Germline V gene sequence: CDR1 SGDLS, CDR2 YYNGEE. The CDR3 length is 15 residues. CDR3 amino acids: CASSSTGYPQETQYF. The CDR3 DNA reads TGTGCCAGCAGCTCAACAGGGTACCCCCAAGAGACCCAGTACTTC.

The CDR3 here is CASSQGPTSNHGYTF. The CDR3 region has the DNA TGTGCCAGCAGCCAAGGGCCAACCTCCAACCATGGCTACACCTTC. The V and J genes are TRBV3-1 and TRBJ1-2; D is undetermined. This CDR3 contains 15 residues. V was trimmed by 1 base and J by 6 bases, leaving 15 bases between them. Germline lookup yields CDR1 LGHDT and CDR2 YNNKEL (reference sequence).

In this sample, this clonotype turned up a few times. V usage is TRBV4-2 and J usage is TRBJ2-7; D may be TRBD1 (5 bases). The CDR3 runs to 14 residues. Trimming pared 4 bases from V and 3 bases from J, leaving 13 bases between. The V gene's germline CDR1 is LGHNA and CDR2 YNFKEQ. The CDR3 coding sequence is TGTGCCAGCAGCCCAGGGTGGGGTAACTACGAGCAGTACTTC. This translates into CASSPGWGNYEQYF.

This clonotype was seen more than once but under ten times. The chain is built from TRBV6-1 and TRBJ1-2; maybe TRBD1 (5 bases). Trimming took off 5 bases at V and 3 bases at J, with 10 bases between the two ends. Germline-derived CDR1 and CDR2 are MNHNS and SASEGT. The CDR3 has 13 residues. CDR3 coding DNA: TGTGCCAGCAGTCGGGACTCGGACTATGGCTACACCTTC. Translated, it gives CASSRDSDYGYTF.

The chain is built from TRBV29-1 and TRBJ2-7, with D unclear. Germline V gene sequence: CDR1 SQVTM, CDR2 ANQGSEA. V was pared by 4 bases and J by 6 bases, with 13 bases between. The CDR3 length is 12 residues. The CDR3 bases are TGCAGCGTTGTGCTACAAGTGGGCGAGCAGTACTTC. Translated, it gives CSVVLQVGEQYF.

This clonotype was seen a few times. The chain is built from TRBV6-5 and TRBJ2-1, with TRBD1 as a possible D gene (5 bases). This CDR3 comprises 14 residues. Germline CDR1 reads MNHEY; CDR2 reads SVGAGI. With 2 bases removed from V and 2 bases from J, the gap between germline ends came to 7 bases. CDR3 coding DNA: TGTGCCAGCAGTTACAGGGGCCCCTACAATGAGCAGTTCTTC. The encoded protein is CASSYRGPYNEQFF.

This clonotype occurred a few times. The chain combines TRBV12-3 or TRBV12-4 with TRBJ1-2; 8 nucleotides agree with TRBD1. Trimming at V came to 7 bases and at J to 7 bases, leaving 11 bases not matched to a gene. This CDR3 region has 14 residues. The CDR3 region has the DNA TGTGCCAGCACCGTTGGACAGGGTGGGCCTGGCTACACCTTC. It translates to CASTVGQGGPGYTF.

The table lists this clonotype with a few counts. V and J are TRBV3-1 and TRBJ2-7; a weak D match, TRBD2 (7 bases). Looked up from germline, CDR1 is LGHDT and CDR2 is YNNKEL (reference sequence). V was trimmed by 4 bases and J by 2 bases, leaving 18 bases between them. This CDR3 is 16 amino acids long. The CDR3 bases are TGTGCCAGCAGCCTGGGCCGGCGGGGGCCCACCTACGAGCAGTACTTC. The encoded protein is CASSLGRRGPTYEQYF.

This clonotype was counted a few times. The chain uses TRBV6-6 and TRBJ1-1, with a weak D call TRBD1 (5 bases). The germline V gene encodes CDR1 MNHNY and CDR2 SVGAGI (reference sequence). Trimming took 7 bases from V and 7 from J, leaving 13 bases between them. CDR3 length equals 12 residues. Here the CDR3 reads CASTLQENEAFF. The CDR3 bases are TGTGCCAGCACTCTACAGGAAAATGAAGCTTTCTTT.

The rearrangement joins TRBV7-8 to TRBJ1-4; 7 nucleotides match TRBD1. Per the germline V gene, CDR1 is SGHVS and CDR2 is FQNEAQ. The CDR3 is 15 residues long. Trimming at V came to 5 bases and at J to 3 bases, leaving 6 bases not matched to a gene. The CDR3 loop is CASSRRQGPNEKLFF. The CDR3 nucleotides read TGTGCCAGCAGCCGTCGACAGGGCCCTAATGAAAAACTGTTTTTT.

J is TRBJ2-3 and V is TRBV3-1; possible D gene TRBD2, 6 bases. The germline V gene has CDR1 LGHDT and CDR2 YNNKEL (reference sequence). There are 14 residues in the CDR3. V shed 1 base and J shed 5 bases, with 10 bases lying between them. For the CDR3, the DNA is TGTGCCAGCAGCCAAGCGGGAGTTTTAGATACGCAGTATTTT. This encodes CASSQAGVLDTQYF.

This clonotype was seen a few times. V usage is TRBV4-2 and J usage is TRBJ2-7, with 11 bases fitting TRBD2. J lost 4 bases, V lost 3 bases, and 8 bases had no gene match. There are 16 residues in the CDR3. CDR1 is LGHNA, CDR2 YNFKEQ, per germline. The CDR3 region has the DNA TGTGCCAGCAGCCAGGCTACTAGCGGGAGAGGGTACGAGCAGTACTTC. This translates into CASSQATSGRGYEQYF.

Only a few counts were recorded for this clonotype. The chain combines TRBV29-1 with TRBJ1-2; D not resolved. This CDR3 comprises 15 residues. Germline V gene lookup returns CDR1 SQVTM and CDR2 ANQGSEA. Trimming removed 3 bases at V and 1 base at J, with 15 bases between. CDR3 protein: CSVDRTRENNYGYTF. In nucleotides, the CDR3 is TGCAGCGTTGATAGGACGAGAGAGAATAACTATGGCTACACCTTC.

This clonotype was found a few times. The chain carries TRBV9 and TRBJ2-5, with a possible D match to TRBD1 (7 bases). Deletions cut 3 bases from V and 5 bases from J, with 14 bases between. CDR3 size: 14 residues. Germline CDR1 reads SGDLS; CDR2 reads YYNGEE. The CDR3 is CASSGRGTEETQYF. Here the CDR3 DNA reads TGTGCCAGCAGCGGACGGGGGACAGAGGAGACCCAGTACTTC.